These 25 T cell receptor beta chains share one sample of origin, sequenced in a study of CXCR3-negative and CXCR3-positive naive CD8 T cells. Libraries of TRB cDNA were made by 5' RACE and carried UMIs. TCRdb reanalyzed the 5' RACE reads, giving one entry per CDR3 protein sequence and no DNA. This sample's clone table lists 45,000 to 60,000 distinct CDR3 sequences. The sample consisted of naive CXCR3- CD8+ T cells from blood. Subset noted: CD45RO-CCR7+CD27+CD95- naive CD8+ T cells lacking CXCR3 (TNR3-). Receptors originate from a human donor in good health. Some clones in this sample may be carry-over from other donors' samples.

V is TRBV11-2 and J is TRBJ2-7. Germline loops: CDR1 SGHAT, CDR2 FQNNGV. This CDR3 has 14 residues. CDR3 residues: CASSLPFGAYEQYF.

This chain connects TRBV7-6 to TRBJ2-1; TCRdb names TRBD2, which stays unverified in the absence of DNA. Per the germline V gene, CDR1 is SGHVS and CDR2 is FNYEAQ. This CDR3 contains 17 residues. This CDR3 is CASSLGPAGVRHNEQFF.

The genes are TRBV15 and TRBJ2-3; TCRdb's assignment of TRBD1 cannot be checked, as there is no DNA. The CDR3 extends over 13 amino acids. Germline CDR1 is LNHNV and CDR2 is YYDKDF (reference sequence). The CDR3 is CATSGGATDTQYF.

The V and J genes are TRBV6-2 or TRBV6-3 and TRBJ2-1; the TCRdb D gene call, TRBD1, has no DNA to confirm it. CDR3 size: 18 residues. CDR1 MNHEY and CDR2 SVGEGT come from the germline V gene. CDR3 sequence reads: CASRKDPLYAGANNEQFF.

The chain has TRBV7-2 and TRBJ2-3; the TCRdb call, TRBD1, lacks DNA for checking. CDR1 is SGHTA and CDR2 is FQGNSA in the germline V gene. This CDR3 has 16 amino acids. The CDR3 spells CASSLPGHLPTDTQYF.

The gene calls are TRBV5-6 and TRBJ2-7. Germline V gene lookup returns CDR1 SGHDT and CDR2 YYEEEE. The CDR3 runs to 14 residues. The CDR3 region is CASSLPVTSYEQYF.

CDR3 amino acids: CASSYSSSTDREFYNEQFF. The V call is TRBV6-2 or TRBV6-3, the J call TRBJ2-1; the TCRdb call, TRBD1, lacks DNA for checking. Germline-derived CDR1 and CDR2 are MNHEY and SVGEGT. The CDR3 extends over 19 amino acids.

This chain joins TRBV7-2 and TRBJ2-2; TCRdb indicates TRBD1, and absent DNA this call remains unverified. CDR1 SGHTA and CDR2 FQGNSA come from the germline V gene. The CDR3 sequence is 15 residues long. The CDR3 protein is CASSPLGQLTGELFF.

The chain links TRBV20-1 to TRBJ2-5; TCRdb names TRBD1, which stays unverified in the absence of DNA. The CDR3 runs 15 residues. CDR1 is DFQATT, CDR2 SNEGSKA, per germline (reference sequence). CDR3 region: CSAPSAGVSSYEQYF.

The chain uses TRBV21-1 and TRBJ1-1; TCRdb calls TRBD1, which cannot be checked without DNA. TRBV21-1 is given as a pseudogene. The CDR3 runs 15 residues. This CDR3 is CASSKARGGNTEAFF.

The rearrangement joins TRBV20-1 to TRBJ2-7; TCRdb reports TRBD1, a call that lacks DNA to check it against. The germline gives CDR1 DFQATT, CDR2 SNEGSKA (reference sequence). The CDR3 runs 14 residues. CDR3 amino acids: CSATRDRGSYEQYF.

The genes are TRBV14 and TRBJ2-7; TCRdb gives TRBD2 as the D gene, but with no DNA this cannot be confirmed. CDR1 is SGHDN and CDR2 is FVKESK in the germline V gene. The length of the CDR3 is 15 residues. CDR3 loop: CASSLPNSGGYEQYF.

The chain couples TRBV15 to TRBJ2-1; TCRdb selects TRBD2, and the lack of DNA leaves this call unchecked. The CDR3 is 15 amino acids. Germline CDR1 and CDR2: LNHNV and YYDKDF (reference sequence). The CDR3 loop is CATSRDAGSYNEQFF. Complete variable domain (other parts from reference TRBV15 and TRBJ2-1): DAMVIQNPRYQVTQFGKPVTLSCSQTLNHNVMYWYQQKSSQAPKLLFHYYDKDFNNEADTPDNFQSRRPNTSFCFLDIRSPGLGDTAMYLCATSRDAGSYNEQFFGPGTRLTVL.

The chain couples TRBV28 to TRBJ2-5. Looked up from germline, CDR1 is MDHEN and CDR2 is SYDVKM. The CDR3 is 14 residues long. The CDR3 reads CASTPATRGETQYF.

This chain connects TRBV5-1 to TRBJ1-4; TCRdb calls TRBD1, which cannot be checked without DNA. Germline V gene sequence: CDR1 SGHRS, CDR2 YFSETQ. This CDR3 contains 15 residues. The chain's CDR3 is CASSWKDGNNEKLFF.

The chain couples TRBV6-5 to TRBJ2-7; TCRdb gives TRBD1 as the D gene, but with no DNA this cannot be confirmed. The CDR3 sequence is 17 residues long. Germline lookup yields CDR1 MNHEY and CDR2 SVGAGI. CDR3 loop: CASSYSSGTGVSYEQYF.

The rearrangement links TRBV28 to TRBJ2-7; there is no DNA to check the TCRdb D call of TRBD1. The CDR3 length is 14 residues. Germline assignment: CDR1 MDHEN and CDR2 SYDVKM. CDR3 protein: CASSTGPPVYEQYF.

The CDR3 sequence: CASSLNRGDGSYNEQFF. The genes are TRBV27 and TRBJ2-1; the D gene TCRdb calls, TRBD1, cannot be checked with no DNA. CDR3 length: 17 amino acids. Germline loops: CDR1 MNHEY, CDR2 SMNVEV (reference sequence).

The chain employs TRBV12-2 and TRBJ2-7; TCRdb indicates TRBD1, and absent DNA this call remains unverified. TRBV12-2 is described as a pseudogene. CDR3 length: 12 amino acids. CDR3: CASRSTGTGPEF.

V usage is TRBV7-8 and J usage is TRBJ2-2; lacking DNA, the TRBD1 call made by TCRdb goes unchecked. CDR1 is SGHVS, CDR2 FQNEAQ, per germline. The CDR3 is 15 residues long. CDR3 region: CASSQTGQGTGELFF.

This chain links TRBV29-1 with TRBJ2-7; there is no DNA to check the TCRdb D call of TRBD1. The V gene's germline CDR1 is SQVTM and CDR2 ANQGSEA. There are 15 residues in the CDR3. The CDR3 region is CSGTTQQGRTYEQYF.

V gene TRBV6-1 combines with J gene TRBJ2-2; TCRdb lists TRBD2, though no DNA is available to test this call. The germline V gene has CDR1 MNHNS and CDR2 SASEGT. This CDR3 contains 16 residues. This chain's CDR3 is CASRAGTSGLTGELFF.

The chain is built from TRBV3-1 and TRBJ2-3; TCRdb calls TRBD2, which cannot be checked without DNA. There are 23 residues in the CDR3. Germline-derived CDR1 and CDR2 are LGHDT and YNNKEL (reference sequence). CDR3 in amino acids: CASSQDGRFRTSGAIYRTDTQYF.

J is TRBJ1-2 and V is TRBV4-3; absent DNA, TCRdb's TRBD1 call cannot be checked. The CDR3 runs to 14 residues. The germline CDR1 and CDR2 sequences are LGHNA and YSLEER. The CDR3 reads CASSQGDRLYGYTF.

V and J are TRBV4-3 and TRBJ2-7; TCRdb indicates TRBD1, and absent DNA this call remains unverified. The CDR3 sequence is 14 residues long. Germline loops: CDR1 LGHNA, CDR2 YSLEER. The CDR3 sequence is CASSTGRGGYEQYF.